This T cell receptor (beta chain) comes out of a study of cytomegalovirus exposure and HLA in healthy donors. It was with 60 Vbeta and 13 Jbeta primers that the PCR ran. Repertoires were generated with immunoSEQ multiplex PCR, while TCRdb's copy carries only in-frame clones and drops some. The sample yields under 150,000 clones, around 10% seen once. Germline V gives CDR1 SGHDT, CDR2 YYEEEE. CDR3 length: 14 residues. Trimming cost V 4 bases and J 7 bases; bases outside gene matches: 8. Study-wide findings and caveats: In an earlier analysis, about 90% or about 30%: the productive usage of most TCR beta V segments. In a later analysis, most CMV-associated TCR beta chains appeared HLA-restricted. Certain indistinguishable V segments, among them TRBV6-2 and TRBV6-3, were excluded.

This clone was seen a handful of times. Its antigen remains unknown. Likely unrecorded immune exposures existed in these nominally healthy donors. The chain couples TRBV5-6 to TRBJ2-1; 7 bases line up with TRBD1. The sample consisted of PBMCs. The clonotype originates from a young man in good health and CMV-seronegative. The CDR3 region has the DNA TGTGCCAGCAGCCTCCGGGACAGAAATAATGAGCAGTTCTTC. The encoded protein is CASSLRDRNNEQFF. The full variable domain, with the rest looked up from reference TRBV5-6 and TRBJ2-1, is DAGVTQSPTHLIKTRGQQVTLRCSPKSGHDTVSWYQQALGQGPQFIFQYYEEEERQRGNFPDRFSGHQFPNYSSELNVNALLLGDSALYLCASSLRDRNNEQFFGPGTRLTVL.